A selection of T cell receptor beta chains follows, all from one sample in a study of regulatory T cells in long-lasting Graves disease. MiXCR was run by TCRdb on the multiplex PCR reads, yielding one entry per CDR3 protein. The repertoire holds over 500,000 distinct CDR3 sequences, with about 16% as singletons. This sample was shared with a second study, whose subject was T cells in Graves' hyperthyroidism and ophthalmopathy.

The sequenced sample was peripheral blood mononuclear cells (PBMCs), obtained at new diagnosis, from a patient treated with antithyroid drugs. Receptors originate from a woman aged 25 to 39 with Graves disease. CDR3s include the opening cysteine and the closing phenylalanine or tryptophan.

V gene,CDR3 protein
TRBV5-1,CASSLSSAIYNEQFF
TRBV30,CAWSQGYGNQPQHF
TRBV6-1,CATYRNTEAFF
TRBV6-5,CASSLGLAGYERELFF
TRBV7-9,CASSPQGIGDQPQHF
TRBV7-7,CASSFQGVETQYF
TRBV6-1,CASSELQGIYDEQYF
TRBV12-3/TRBV12-4,CASSSGINSPLHF
TRBV5-1,CASMGVGDEQFF
TRBV28,CASRGQGQETQYF
TRBV6-5,CASSYSDSYEQYF
TRBV2,CASRGTLNEQFF
TRBV7-2,CASSRRPGTSGIYNEQFF
TRBV7-6,CASSLVASVERSNEQFF
TRBV12-3/TRBV12-4,CASRRQGEGSYGYTF
TRBV7-2,CASRETGGKNIQYF
TRBV18,CASSHFRTDNEQFF
TRBV7-9,CASSFGDSNEKLFF
TRBV5-1,CASSPTRAAYEQYF
TRBV5-1,CASSLGPTAGNEKLFF
TRBV28,CASSLYRGQGAGSPLHF
TRBV5-1,CASSLALAGGPVLYEQYF
TRBV11-3,CASSFTVVETQYF
TRBV12-3/TRBV12-4,CASTPEEQSSREQYF
TRBV7-3,CANSLGTGFGDTQYF
TRBV5-1,CASSLEGRRQAAYEQYF
TRBV28,CASRDSNSYEQYF
TRBV30,CAWEQGRGNTEAFF
TRBV19,CASSRDRAYGCTF
TRBV7-3,CASSQYPGGSYTF
TRBV18,CASSGLGADQPQHF
TRBV20-1,CSALRTSFSEAFF
TRBV6-5,CASSSDRQEINSPLHF
TRBV15,CATSRDTGELFF
TRBV3-1,CASSLLAGPNYGYTF
TRBV18,CASSPFPGQQYF
TRBV2,CATLPGEYQETQYF
TRBV4-1,CASSQASGGYEQYF
TRBV4-1,CASSQSTGAEDYGYTF
TRBV18,CASSLLQLNTEAFF
TRBV27,CASKGPKNIQYF
TRBV28,CASTSPPSGGRTQHF
TRBV28,CASSLLAGEDTQYF
TRBV28,CASRSGTAYGYTF
TRBV30,CASGLSEAFF
TRBV7-2,CASSLVSQGGGPLHF
TRBV20-1,CSVPVAWISGELFF
TRBV9,CASSARGKLGTGNTGELFF
TRBV12-3/TRBV12-4,CASSVAGGRGTGELFF
TRBV6-4,CASRMGSGGFNEQFF